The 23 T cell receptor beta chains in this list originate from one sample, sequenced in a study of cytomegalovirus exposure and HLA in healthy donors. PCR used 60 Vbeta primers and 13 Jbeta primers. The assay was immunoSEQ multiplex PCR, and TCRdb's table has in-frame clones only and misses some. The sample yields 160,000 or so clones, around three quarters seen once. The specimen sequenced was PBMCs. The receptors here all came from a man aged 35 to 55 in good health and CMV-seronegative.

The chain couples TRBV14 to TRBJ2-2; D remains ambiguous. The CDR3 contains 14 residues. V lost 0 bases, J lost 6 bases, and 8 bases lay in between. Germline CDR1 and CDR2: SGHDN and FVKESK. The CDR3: CASSQDNRAGELFF. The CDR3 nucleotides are TGTGCCAGCAGCCAAGATAACAGAGCCGGGGAGCTGTTTTTT.

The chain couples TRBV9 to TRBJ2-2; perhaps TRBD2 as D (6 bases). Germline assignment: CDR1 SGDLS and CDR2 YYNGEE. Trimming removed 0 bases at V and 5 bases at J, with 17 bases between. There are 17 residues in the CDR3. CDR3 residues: CASSVVKEAGPTGELFF. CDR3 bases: TGTGCCAGCAGCGTAGTAAAGGAAGCGGGTCCTACCGGGGAGCTGTTTTTT. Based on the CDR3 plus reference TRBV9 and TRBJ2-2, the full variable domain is DSGVTQTPKHLITATGQRVTLRCSPRSGDLSVYWYQQSLDQGLQFLIQYYNGEERAKGNILERFSAQQFPDLHSELNLSSLELGDSALYFCASSVVKEAGPTGELFFGEGSRLTVL.

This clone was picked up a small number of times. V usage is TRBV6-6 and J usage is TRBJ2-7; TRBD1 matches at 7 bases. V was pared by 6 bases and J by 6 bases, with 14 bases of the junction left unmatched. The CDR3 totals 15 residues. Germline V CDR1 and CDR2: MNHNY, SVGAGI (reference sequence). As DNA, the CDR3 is TGTGCCAGCAGCCTTCTCTCCGGGACAGTCGGCGAGCAGTACTTC. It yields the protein CASSLLSGTVGEQYF.

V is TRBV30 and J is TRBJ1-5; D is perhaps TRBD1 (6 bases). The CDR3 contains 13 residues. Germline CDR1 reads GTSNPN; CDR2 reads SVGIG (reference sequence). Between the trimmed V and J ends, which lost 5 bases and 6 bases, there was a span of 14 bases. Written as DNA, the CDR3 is TGTGCCTGGGGTAAGGGGGGGGGTCAGCCCCAGCATTTT. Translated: CAWGKGGGQPQHF. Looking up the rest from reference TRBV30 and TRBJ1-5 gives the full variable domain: SQTIHQWPATLVQPVGSPLSLECTVEGTSNPNLYWYRQAAGRGLQLLFYSVGIGQISSEVPQNLSASRPQDRQFILSSKKLLLSDSGFYLCAWGKGGGQPQHFGDGTRLSIL.

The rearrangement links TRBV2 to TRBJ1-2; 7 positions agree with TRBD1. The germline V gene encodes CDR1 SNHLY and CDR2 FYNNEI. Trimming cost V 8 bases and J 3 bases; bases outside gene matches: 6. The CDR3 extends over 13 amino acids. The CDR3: CASARGADYGYTF. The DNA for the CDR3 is TGTGCCAGCGCCAGGGGGGCAGACTATGGCTACACCTTC. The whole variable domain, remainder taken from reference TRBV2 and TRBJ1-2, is EPEVTQTPSHQVTQMGQEVILRCVPISNHLYFYWYRQILGQKVEFLVSFYNNEISEKSEIFDDQFSVERPDGSNFTLKIRSTKLEDSAMYFCASARGADYGYTFGSGTRLTVV.

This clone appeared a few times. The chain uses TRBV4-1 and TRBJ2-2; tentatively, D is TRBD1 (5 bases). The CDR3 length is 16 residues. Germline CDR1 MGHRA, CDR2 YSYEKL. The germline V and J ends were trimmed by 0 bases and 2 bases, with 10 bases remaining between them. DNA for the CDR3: TGCGCCAGCAGCCAAGAAAGGGGCCAAAACACCGGGGAGCTGTTTTTT. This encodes CASSQERGQNTGELFF.

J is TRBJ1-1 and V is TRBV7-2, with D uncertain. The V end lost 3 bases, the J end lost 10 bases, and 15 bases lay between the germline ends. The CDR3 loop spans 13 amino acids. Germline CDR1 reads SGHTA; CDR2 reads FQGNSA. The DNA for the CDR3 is TGTGCCAGCAGCTTCGCTCCCCTGGAGGCAGCTTTCTTT. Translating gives CASSFAPLEAAFF.

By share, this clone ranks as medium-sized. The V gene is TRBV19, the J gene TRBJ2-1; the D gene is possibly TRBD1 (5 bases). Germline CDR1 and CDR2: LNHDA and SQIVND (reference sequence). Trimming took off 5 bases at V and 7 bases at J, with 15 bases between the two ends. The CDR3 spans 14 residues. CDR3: CASSFQGIGNEQFF. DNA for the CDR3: TGTGCCAGTAGTTTCCAGGGTATCGGGAATGAGCAGTTCTTC. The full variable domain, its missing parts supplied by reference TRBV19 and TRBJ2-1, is DGGITQSPKYLFRKEGQNVTLSCEQNLNHDAMYWYRQDPGQGLRLIYYSQIVNDFQKGDIAEGYSVSREKKESFPLTVTSAQKNPTAFYLCASSFQGIGNEQFFGPGTRLTVL.

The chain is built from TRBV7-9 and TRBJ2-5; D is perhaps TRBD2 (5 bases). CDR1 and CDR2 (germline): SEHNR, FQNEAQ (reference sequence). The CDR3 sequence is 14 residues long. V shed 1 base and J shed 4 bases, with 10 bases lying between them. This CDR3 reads CASSLEVRGETQYF. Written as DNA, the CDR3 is TGTGCCAGCAGCTTAGAGGTACGGGGAGAGACCCAGTACTTC.

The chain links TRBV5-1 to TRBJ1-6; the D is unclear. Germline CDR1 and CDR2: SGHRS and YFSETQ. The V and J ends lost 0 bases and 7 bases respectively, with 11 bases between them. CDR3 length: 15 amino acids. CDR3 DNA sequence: TGCGCCAGCAGCTTGGATGGCTACTACAATTCACCCCTCCACTTT. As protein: CASSLDGYYNSPLHF.

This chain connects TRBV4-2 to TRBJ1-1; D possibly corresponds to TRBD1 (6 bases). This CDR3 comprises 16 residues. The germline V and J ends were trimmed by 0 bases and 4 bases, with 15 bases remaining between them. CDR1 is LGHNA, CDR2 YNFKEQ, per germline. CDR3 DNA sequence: TGTGCCAGCAGCCAAGATATTGGGGGGGCAAGCACTGAAGCTTTCTTT. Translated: CASSQDIGGASTEAFF.

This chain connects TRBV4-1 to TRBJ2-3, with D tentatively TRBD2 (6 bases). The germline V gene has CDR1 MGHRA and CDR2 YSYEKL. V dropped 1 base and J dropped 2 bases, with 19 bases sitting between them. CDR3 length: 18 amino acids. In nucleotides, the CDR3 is TGCGCCAGCAGCCAAGGAAGGGTTCGGGCGGGACTCACAGATACGCAGTATTTT. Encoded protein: CASSQGRVRAGLTDTQYF.

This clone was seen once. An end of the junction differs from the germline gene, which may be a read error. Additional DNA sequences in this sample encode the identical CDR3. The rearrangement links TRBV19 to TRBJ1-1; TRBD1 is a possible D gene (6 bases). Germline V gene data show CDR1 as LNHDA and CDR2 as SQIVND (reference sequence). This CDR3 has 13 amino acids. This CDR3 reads CASSAGAWTEAFF. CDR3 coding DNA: TGTGCCAGTAGCGCAGGGGCTTGGACTGAGGCTTTCTTT.

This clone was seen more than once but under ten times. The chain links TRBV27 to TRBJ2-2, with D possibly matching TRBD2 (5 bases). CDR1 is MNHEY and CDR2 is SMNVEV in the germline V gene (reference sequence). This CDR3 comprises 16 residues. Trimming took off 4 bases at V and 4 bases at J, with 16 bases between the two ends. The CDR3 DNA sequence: TGTGCCAGCAGTTCCTATACGGGATTGGGCACCGGGGAGCTGTTTTTT. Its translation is CASSSYTGLGTGELFF.

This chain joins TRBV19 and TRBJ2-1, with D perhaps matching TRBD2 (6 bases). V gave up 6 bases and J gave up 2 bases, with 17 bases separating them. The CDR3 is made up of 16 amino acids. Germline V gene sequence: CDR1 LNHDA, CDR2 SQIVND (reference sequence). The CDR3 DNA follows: TGTGCCAGTAGCTTAGAACTAGCCCCTACCTACAATGAGCAGTTCTTC. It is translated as CASSLELAPTYNEQFF.

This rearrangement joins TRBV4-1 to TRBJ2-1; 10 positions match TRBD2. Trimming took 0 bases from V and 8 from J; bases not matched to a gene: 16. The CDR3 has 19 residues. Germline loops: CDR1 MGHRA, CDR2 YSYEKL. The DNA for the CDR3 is TGCGCCAGCAGCCAAGAGGTGGGGGCAAGCGGGAGGGCCAAGCATGAGCAGTTCTTC. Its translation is CASSQEVGASGRAKHEQFF.

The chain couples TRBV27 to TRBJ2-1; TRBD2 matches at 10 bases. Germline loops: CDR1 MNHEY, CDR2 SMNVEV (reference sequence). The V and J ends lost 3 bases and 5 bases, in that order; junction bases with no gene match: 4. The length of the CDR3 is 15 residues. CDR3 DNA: TGTGCCAGCAGTTTTTCCGGACTAGCGGACAATGAGCAGTTCTTC. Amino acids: CASSFSGLADNEQFF.

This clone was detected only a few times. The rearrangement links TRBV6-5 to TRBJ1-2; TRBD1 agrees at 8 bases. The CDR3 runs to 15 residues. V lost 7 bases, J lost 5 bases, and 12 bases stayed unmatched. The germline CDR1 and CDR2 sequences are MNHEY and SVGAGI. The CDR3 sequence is CASTSPGTGPYGYTF. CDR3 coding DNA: TGTGCCAGCACCTCACCCGGGACAGGACCTTATGGCTACACCTTC.

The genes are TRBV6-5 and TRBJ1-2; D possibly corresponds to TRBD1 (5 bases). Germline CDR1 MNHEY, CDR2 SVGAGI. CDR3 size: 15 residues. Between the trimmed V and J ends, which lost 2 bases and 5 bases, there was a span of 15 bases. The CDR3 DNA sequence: TGTGCCAGCAGTTACACGCAGGGCGCGCGGTATGGCTACACCTTC. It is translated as CASSYTQGARYGYTF.

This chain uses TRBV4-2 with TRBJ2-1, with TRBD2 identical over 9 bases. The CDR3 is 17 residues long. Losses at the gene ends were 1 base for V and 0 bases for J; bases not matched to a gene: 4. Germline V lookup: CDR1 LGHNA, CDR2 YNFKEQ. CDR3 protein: CASSQAVGLASYNEQFF. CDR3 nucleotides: TGTGCCAGCAGCCAAGCAGTGGGACTAGCCTCCTACAATGAGCAGTTCTTC.

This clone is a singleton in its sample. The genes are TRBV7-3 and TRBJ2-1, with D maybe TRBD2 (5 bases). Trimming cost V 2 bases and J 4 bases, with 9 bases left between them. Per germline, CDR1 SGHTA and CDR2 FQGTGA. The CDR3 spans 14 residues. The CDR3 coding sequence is TGTGCCAGCAGCTTATCGGGATCTTACAATGAGCAGTTCTTC. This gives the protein CASSLSGSYNEQFF.

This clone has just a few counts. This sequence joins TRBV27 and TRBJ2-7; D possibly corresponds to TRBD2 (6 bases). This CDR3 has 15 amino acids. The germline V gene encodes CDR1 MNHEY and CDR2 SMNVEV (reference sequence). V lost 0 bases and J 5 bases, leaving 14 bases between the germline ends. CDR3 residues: CASSLSRGGSHEQYF. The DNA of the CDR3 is TGTGCCAGCAGTTTATCGCGAGGAGGGAGCCACGAGCAGTACTTC.

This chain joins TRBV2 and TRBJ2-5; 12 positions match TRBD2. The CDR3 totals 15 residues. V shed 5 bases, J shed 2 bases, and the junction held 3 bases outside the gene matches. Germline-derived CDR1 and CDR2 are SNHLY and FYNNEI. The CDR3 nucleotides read TGTGCCAGCAGTTGGACTAGCGGGGAACAAGAGACCCAGTACTTC. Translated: CASSWTSGEQETQYF.